The 9 T cell receptor beta chains given below trace back to one sample, sequenced in a study of technical replicates of blood from several donors. Using immunoSEQ multiplex PCR, the repertoire was profiled, and TCRdb retains in-frame clones only, with some absent. The table records roughly 79,000 clones, 90% to 95% of them present only once. The sequencing sample was made of T cells isolated from PBMCs. All receptors derive from a human donor in good health.

This chain links TRBV28 with TRBJ2-7, with D maybe TRBD2 (6 bases). The CDR3 sequence is 14 residues long. Trimming left V 6 bases short and J 2 bases short, with 14 bases between. Germline V gene data show CDR1 as MDHEN and CDR2 as SYDVKM. This chain's CDR3 is CASSRLGGPYEQYF. For the CDR3, the DNA is TGTGCCAGCAGCCGACTCGGGGGACCCTACGAGCAGTACTTC.

This sequence joins TRBV6-5 and TRBJ2-5; 7 nucleotides match TRBD2. The CDR3 has 12 residues. Germline CDR1 and CDR2: MNHEY and SVGAGI. V lost 10 bases to trimming and J lost 5 bases; unmatched junction nucleotides: 7. CDR3 bases: TGTGCCACGGGGGGATATGGGGAGACCCAGTACTTC. Translation gives CATGGYGETQYF.

This chain's CDR3 is CASGRAHNEQFF. CDR3 DNA: TGTGCCAGCGGGAGGGCACACAATGAGCAGTTCTTC. The chain is built from TRBV6-9 and TRBJ2-1; 7 positions match TRBD2. Trimming cost V 8 bases and J 5 bases; bases outside gene matches: 3. Germline V gene sequence: CDR1 MNHGY, CDR2 SVAAGI. CDR3 length: 12 amino acids.

The chain joins TRBV29-1 to TRBJ2-5, with a weak D call TRBD2 (6 bases). CDR3 length: 13 residues. V lost 4 bases and J lost 5, with 14 bases in between. Germline V CDR1 and CDR2: SQVTM, ANQGSEA. CDR3 region: CSVGTSSRETQYF. The CDR3, as DNA: TGCAGCGTTGGAACTAGCTCTCGGGAGACCCAGTACTTC.

V and J are TRBV4-2 and TRBJ2-1; 7 bases line up with TRBD1. Germline CDR1 reads LGHNA; CDR2 reads YNFKEQ. The CDR3 loop spans 13 amino acids. The V segment lost 1 base and the J segment 9 bases; nucleotides outside the gene matches: 3. The CDR3 bases are TGTGCCAGCAGCCAAGGACAGGGAAGTGAGCAGTTCTTC. Its translation: CASSQGQGSEQFF.

The genes are TRBV6-7 and TRBJ2-2; TRBD1 aligns across 7 bases. TRBV6-7 is recorded as an ORF, its role being uncertain. This CDR3 spans 15 amino acids. The ends lost 6 bases at V and 7 bases at J; junction bases unmatched: 11. DNA of the CDR3: TGTGCCAGCAGAAACAGGGGTGCTAAAATCGGGGAGCTGTTTTTT. It codes for CASRNRGAKIGELFF.

J is TRBJ2-2 and V is TRBV6-5, with D perhaps TRBD2 (5 bases). The CDR3 is made up of 14 amino acids. Germline V gene data show CDR1 as MNHEY and CDR2 as SVGAGI. The germline V and J ends were trimmed by 3 bases and 3 bases, with 8 bases remaining between them. The CDR3 here is CASSYGGDTGELFF. The CDR3 coding sequence is TGTGCCAGCAGTTATGGAGGAGACACCGGGGAGCTGTTTTTT.

V gene TRBV6-5 combines with J gene TRBJ2-5, with 8 bases lining up with TRBD1. This CDR3 region has 16 residues. Unmatched junction bases numbered 7, after V lost 0 bases and J lost 4 bases. The germline gives CDR1 MNHEY, CDR2 SVGAGI. The CDR3 DNA reads TGTGCCAGCAGTTACTCGAACAGGGGGGAGGCAGAGACCCAGTACTTC. It yields the protein CASSYSNRGEAETQYF.

The gene calls are TRBV9 and TRBJ2-3, with D perhaps matching TRBD1 (6 bases). V lost 3 bases, J lost 2 bases, and 10 bases lay in between. The CDR3 has 14 amino acids. The germline V gene encodes CDR1 SGDLS and CDR2 YYNGEE. In nucleotides, the CDR3 is TGTGCCAGCAGCGCGGGACACACCACAGATACGCAGTATTTT. Protein product: CASSAGHTTDTQYF.